A few counts support the clone carrying this T cell receptor (beta chain). This sample stems from a study of cytomegalovirus exposure and HLA in healthy donors. Assay used: immunoSEQ multiplex PCR; TCRdb lists only in-frame clones, some missing. Seen here are a few hundred thousand clones, roughly 90% observed once, and the top ten hold 0.37%. The CDR3 covers 14 residues. The ends lost 4 bases at V and 6 bases at J; junction bases unmatched: 9. Germline CDR1 and CDR2: GTSNPN and SVGIG (reference sequence). The clonotype was recovered from a woman under 30 in good health and CMV-seronegative. Sample: PBMCs. The chain carries TRBV30 and TRBJ2-7; 10 bases fit TRBD1. CDR3 sequence: CAWTGGDRGPEQYF. The DNA for the CDR3 is TGTGCCTGGACTGGCGGGGACAGGGGTCCCGAGCAGTACTTC.